The 29 T cell receptor beta chains below were found in one sample sequenced in a study of blood T cell repertoires in COVID-19. Clones were sequenced by immunoSEQ multiplex PCR, and TCRdb holds only the in-frame ones, with some missing. In the table there are some 310,000 clones, almost 90% of which are singletons. Sequenced material: peripheral blood. The source is a woman between 40 and 55 years old with COVID-19, enrolled during active disease.

This rearrangement joins TRBV6-5 to TRBJ1-4, with D possibly being TRBD1 (6 bases). Germline CDR1 and CDR2: MNHEY and SVGAGI. This CDR3 comprises 13 residues. V lost 8 bases to trimming and J lost 8 bases, with 15 bases between them. CDR3 nucleotides: TGTGCCAGCGGTAACCGGGACACCGAAAAACTGTTTTTT. The encoded protein is CASGNRDTEKLFF.

The rearrangement joins TRBV11-2 to TRBJ1-1; D is ambiguous. The V gene lost 0 bases and the J gene lost 4 bases, with 6 bases spanning the gap. The germline V gene has CDR1 SGHAT and CDR2 FQNNGV. The CDR3 spans 13 residues. The CDR3 sequence: CASSLDSGTEAFF. DNA for the CDR3: TGTGCCAGCAGCTTAGATTCGGGCACTGAAGCTTTCTTT.

The J gene is TRBJ1-4, the V gene TRBV7-2, with a tentative D call TRBD1 (6 bases). CDR1 is SGHTA and CDR2 is FQGNSA in the germline V gene. The CDR3 is made up of 14 amino acids. V was shortened by 4 bases and J by 4 bases, with 10 bases between the two germline ends. The CDR3 DNA reads TGTGCCAGCAGCTCGTACAGGGATAATGAAAAACTGTTTTTT. Translating gives CASSSYRDNEKLFF.

This clone was seen a single time. The genes are TRBV19 and TRBJ1-6; D is unresolved. This CDR3 contains 14 residues. The germline V gene has CDR1 LNHDA and CDR2 SQIVND (reference sequence). The V and J ends lost 7 bases and 7 bases respectively, with 14 bases between them. The CDR3 DNA follows: TGTGCCAGTAACCCAGGTGCAAAGAATTCACCCCTCCACTTT. As protein: CASNPGAKNSPLHF.

This chain connects TRBV19 to TRBJ2-5; a weak D match, TRBD2 (5 bases). Looked up from germline, CDR1 is LNHDA and CDR2 is SQIVND (reference sequence). The V end lost 3 bases, the J end lost 3 bases, and 8 bases lay between the germline ends. There are 13 residues in the CDR3. The CDR3 sequence: CASSIYGEETQYF. The CDR3 region has the DNA TGTGCCAGTAGTATCTACGGGGAAGAGACCCAGTACTTC.

This clone has only one observation. The rearrangement links TRBV5-5 to TRBJ2-7; 7 bases line up with TRBD1. Germline V gives CDR1 SGHKS, CDR2 YYEKEE (reference sequence). This CDR3 contains 18 residues. J lost 1 base, V lost 0 bases, and 13 bases had no gene match. CDR3 nucleotides: TGTGCCAGCAGCTTGGCCGTTGTGAGTCAGGGGGTATCCTACGAGCAGTACTTC. Translation gives CASSLAVVSQGVSYEQYF.

This clone turned up a few times. The gene calls are TRBV6-5 and TRBJ2-2; no reliable D call. The CDR3 runs 14 residues. Germline CDR1 reads MNHEY; CDR2 reads SVGAGI. V was pared by 2 bases and J by 4 bases, with 8 bases between. CDR3 bases: TGTGCCAGCAGTTACGTCAGCGCCACCGGGGAGCTGTTTTTT. Amino acids: CASSYVSATGELFF.

This chain connects TRBV7-8 to TRBJ2-7, with TRBD1 matching 8 bases. The CDR3 totals 14 residues. Germline V lookup: CDR1 SGHVS, CDR2 FQNEAQ. Losses at the gene ends were 4 bases for V and 5 bases for J; bases not matched to a gene: 7. CDR3: CASSSQGALNEQYF. The CDR3 DNA is TGTGCCAGCAGCTCGCAGGGGGCTCTTAACGAGCAGTACTTC.

This chain links TRBV19 with TRBJ1-3; D unresolved. The CDR3 runs to 14 residues. V lost 6 bases and J lost 0, with 9 bases in between. Germline CDR1 and CDR2: LNHDA and SQIVND (reference sequence). Here the CDR3 DNA reads TGTGCCAGTAGCCTCGGGAGCTCTGGAAACACCATATATTTT. This gives the protein CASSLGSSGNTIYF.

This clone showed up just a few times. J is TRBJ1-5 and V is TRBV20-1; TRBD1 is a possible D gene (5 bases). CDR3 length equals 17 residues. The germline V gene encodes CDR1 DFQATT and CDR2 SNEGSKA (reference sequence). V was trimmed by 3 bases and J by 2 bases, leaving 20 bases between them. The CDR3 bases are TGCAGTGCTAGTTTCCAATTCGCAGGGAGGCGCAATCAGCCCCAGCATTTT. Its protein is CSASFQFAGRRNQPQHF.

The V gene is TRBV7-3, the J gene TRBJ2-5; 9 nucleotides match TRBD2. The germline V gene encodes CDR1 SGHTA and CDR2 FQGTGA. V dropped 4 bases and J dropped 5; count of bases not matched to a gene: 11. This CDR3 is built from 16 residues. Here the CDR3 reads CASSYQAGGPEETQYF. The CDR3 DNA follows: TGTGCCAGCAGCTACCAAGCGGGAGGCCCCGAGGAGACCCAGTACTTC.

The J gene is TRBJ2-7, the V gene TRBV27; 11 positions match TRBD2. CDR3 length: 18 residues. After removal of 1 base from V and 1 base from J, the junction contained 9 bases not matched to a gene. Germline loops: CDR1 MNHEY, CDR2 SMNVEV (reference sequence). The DNA of the CDR3 is TGTGCCAGCAGTTTATATCATTCGGGGACTAGCGGATCCTACGAGCAGTACTTC. It is translated as CASSLYHSGTSGSYEQYF.

In nucleotides, the CDR3 is TGTGCCAGCAGTTTTTTAGAGAATGAGCAGTTCTTC. Translation gives CASSFLENEQFF. The V and J genes are TRBV27 and TRBJ2-1; D call uncertain. Germline V gene sequence: CDR1 MNHEY, CDR2 SMNVEV (reference sequence). V shed 3 bases and J shed 7 bases, with 7 bases lying between them. The CDR3 extends over 12 amino acids.

This clone was seen a few times. The chain uses TRBV4-3 and TRBJ1-2; D is perhaps TRBD1 (6 bases). Deletions cut 4 bases from V and 4 bases from J, with 19 bases between. CDR1 and CDR2 (germline): LGHNA, YSLEER. This CDR3 region has 16 residues. The CDR3: CASSPIQGIRGYGYTF. The CDR3, as DNA: TGCGCCAGCAGCCCCATACAGGGTATCAGAGGCTATGGCTACACCTTC.

The genes are TRBV20-1 and TRBJ1-5; possibly TRBD1 for D (5 bases). The V end was cut by 3 bases, the J end by 1 base, with 10 bases between. The germline V gene has CDR1 DFQATT and CDR2 SNEGSKA (reference sequence). The CDR3 has 14 residues. The CDR3 sequence: CSASGPGSNQPQHF. The CDR3 coding sequence is TGCAGTGCTAGTGGGCCAGGGAGCAATCAGCCCCAGCATTTT.

The chain links TRBV4-3 to TRBJ2-3; tentatively, D is TRBD2 (6 bases). The CDR3 is 15 residues long. Germline-derived CDR1 and CDR2 are LGHNA and YSLEER. Trimming left V 3 bases short and J 3 bases short, with 13 bases between. CDR3 sequence (DNA): TGCGCCAGCAGCCAGCTAGCGAGGGGTACAGATACGCAGTATTTT. This sequence encodes CASSQLARGTDTQYF.

The chain employs TRBV7-6 and TRBJ2-5; D is possibly TRBD2 (6 bases). Deletions cut 4 bases from V and 3 bases from J, with 15 bases between. Germline V gives CDR1 SGHVS, CDR2 FNYEAQ. The CDR3 is 15 amino acids. The CDR3 region is CASSSRDWIKETQYF. The CDR3 DNA reads TGTGCCAGCAGCTCCCGGGACTGGATAAAAGAGACCCAGTACTTC.

This CDR3 reads CASSLGGSTHNEQFF. The CDR3 bases are TGCGCCAGCAGCCTCGGGGGGAGCACACACAATGAGCAGTTCTTC. This chain links TRBV5-1 with TRBJ2-1; 7 bases align to TRBD2. Germline values: CDR1 SGHRS, CDR2 YFSETQ. The CDR3 loop spans 15 amino acids. V shed 4 bases, J shed 5 bases, and the junction held 9 bases outside the gene matches.

The V gene is TRBV18, the J gene TRBJ1-3, with unresolved D. The length of the CDR3 is 15 residues. Germline CDR1 KGHSH, CDR2 LQKENI. Trimming shortened V by 3 bases and J by 2 bases, and 11 bases separated the two germline ends. The CDR3 spells CASSPYTLAGNTIYF. The CDR3 nucleotides are TGTGCCAGCTCACCGTACACCTTGGCTGGAAACACCATATATTTT.

V and J are TRBV10-3 and TRBJ2-1; D possibly corresponds to TRBD2 (6 bases). V lost 6 bases, J lost 0 bases, and 15 bases lay in between. This CDR3 has 16 residues. The V gene's germline CDR1 is ENHRY and CDR2 SYGVKD. The CDR3 nucleotides are TGTGCCATCAGCCCGGTGGGCGGGGACTCCTACAATGAGCAGTTCTTC. As protein: CAISPVGGDSYNEQFF.

This chain joins TRBV6-2 or TRBV6-3 and TRBJ2-7; weak D call: TRBD2 (5 bases). V dropped 5 bases and J dropped 1 base, with 15 bases sitting between them. Germline values: CDR1 MNHEY, CDR2 SVGEGT. This CDR3 is 15 amino acids long. This CDR3 is CASSTPPRGSYEQYF. The CDR3 bases are TGTGCCAGCAGTACCCCCCCCCGGGGTTCCTACGAGCAGTACTTC.

This clone has just one count. This rearrangement joins TRBV5-1 to TRBJ2-1, with 10 nucleotides matching TRBD1. V dropped 0 bases and J dropped 7; count of bases not matched to a gene: 4. Per germline, CDR1 SGHRS and CDR2 YFSETQ. CDR3 length: 15 residues. The CDR3 sequence is CASSLVGQGENEQFF. The CDR3 DNA is TGCGCCAGCAGCTTGGTAGGACAGGGGGAGAATGAGCAGTTCTTC.

The V call is TRBV19, the J call TRBJ2-7, with D tentatively TRBD1 (5 bases). This CDR3 contains 14 residues. Germline loops: CDR1 LNHDA, CDR2 SQIVND (reference sequence). With 4 bases removed from V and 2 bases from J, the gap between germline ends came to 12 bases. The CDR3 protein is CASSTGHMTYEQYF. The DNA for the CDR3 is TGTGCCAGTAGTACCGGACATATGACCTACGAGCAGTACTTC.

The chain combines TRBV25-1 with TRBJ2-5; D possibly corresponds to TRBD2 (6 bases). Germline lookup yields CDR1 MGHDK and CDR2 SYGVNS. CDR3 length: 16 amino acids. Deletions cut 4 bases from V and 0 bases from J, with 15 bases between. CDR3 residues: CASSAEAGAYQETQYF. The CDR3 nucleotides are TGTGCCAGCAGTGCGGAAGCGGGTGCGTACCAAGAGACCCAGTACTTC.

J is TRBJ2-7 and V is TRBV4-1, with D hard to call. This CDR3 has 13 residues. Trimming removed 1 base from V and 3 bases from J, with 7 bases in between. In germline, CDR1 is MGHRA, CDR2 YSYEKL. This CDR3 is CASSQVPSYEQYF. CDR3 DNA: TGCGCCAGCAGCCAAGTTCCCAGCTACGAGCAGTACTTC.

The rearrangement uses TRBV7-2 and TRBJ2-2, with D possibly matching TRBD1 (5 bases). With 4 bases removed from V and 6 bases from J, the gap between germline ends came to 15 bases. The V gene's germline CDR1 is SGHTA and CDR2 FQGNSA. This CDR3 is built from 15 residues. This CDR3 is CASSYFPGISGELFF. The CDR3 nucleotides read TGTGCCAGCAGCTATTTTCCAGGGATATCCGGGGAGCTGTTTTTT.

CDR3 nucleotide sequence: TGTGCCACCAGCAGAGATATGGGGGCGGCTAGCAATCAGCCCCAGCATTTT. It yields the protein CATSRDMGAASNQPQHF. The chain combines TRBV15 with TRBJ1-5; possible D gene TRBD1, 6 bases. With 0 bases removed from V and 0 bases from J, the gap between germline ends came to 12 bases. The CDR3 has 17 residues. Germline V lookup: CDR1 LNHNV, CDR2 YYDKDF (reference sequence).

This clone was seen once. The chain links TRBV5-4 to TRBJ2-7; 9 bases agree with TRBD1. The germline gives CDR1 SGHNT, CDR2 YYREEE (reference sequence). V dropped 0 bases and J dropped 6; count of bases not matched to a gene: 4. The CDR3 length is 14 residues. The CDR3 protein is CASSLDRGLGEQYF. The CDR3 coding sequence is TGTGCCAGCAGCTTGGACAGGGGGCTAGGCGAGCAGTACTTC.

This chain joins TRBV2 and TRBJ2-7, with 9 positions matching TRBD2. With V trimmed by 3 bases and J by 6 bases, 9 bases remained unmatched. The CDR3 length is 15 residues. Per germline, CDR1 SNHLY and CDR2 FYNNEI. This CDR3 is CASSEGVAGVREQYF. The CDR3 DNA is TGTGCCAGCAGTGAGGGGGTAGCGGGAGTTCGCGAGCAGTACTTC. Using reference TRBV2 and TRBJ2-7 for the parts outside the CDR3, the full variable domain is EPEVTQTPSHQVTQMGQEVILRCVPISNHLYFYWYRQILGQKVEFLVSFYNNEISEKSEIFDDQFSVERPDGSNFTLKIRSTKLEDSAMYFCASSEGVAGVREQYFGPGTRLTVT.